Each of the 3 T cell receptor beta chains below was sequenced from the same sample in a study of shared clonotypes between healthy human individuals. The assay was immunoSEQ multiplex PCR, and TCRdb's table has in-frame clones only and misses some. This sample has fewer than 1.8 million clones, with around 98.5% found just once. The specimen sequenced was naive CD4+ T cells sorted from blood. Documented subset: CD45RA+ positively selected. The receptors were sampled from a man in his thirties or forties in good health.

The chain couples TRBV5-1 to TRBJ2-7; D is unresolved. Germline V gene data show CDR1 as SGHRS and CDR2 as YFSETQ. The CDR3 runs 13 residues. The V gene lost 5 bases and the J gene lost 3 bases, with 12 bases spanning the gap. CDR3 protein: CASSWRLFYEQYF. CDR3 nucleotides: TGCGCCAGCAGTTGGCGGTTGTTCTACGAGCAGTACTTC.

The chain combines TRBV4-2 with TRBJ2-3; 15 bases fit TRBD2. The J segment lost 5 bases and the V segment lost 0 bases, leaving 3 bases of the junction unmatched. The CDR3 extends over 17 amino acids. Germline CDR1 and CDR2: LGHNA and YNFKEQ. CDR3 region: CASSQDRGLAGGDTQYF. The DNA for the CDR3 is TGTGCCAGCAGCCAAGATAGGGGACTAGCGGGAGGAGATACGCAGTATTTT.

The chain is built from TRBV11-3 and TRBJ2-1; 12 positions agree with TRBD2. The CDR3 runs to 16 residues. J was trimmed by 3 bases and V by 5 bases; bases with no gene match: 5. The germline V gene encodes CDR1 SGHNT and CDR2 YENEEA. CDR3 bases: TGTGCCAGCAGCCCAAGGACTAGCGGGGTCTACAATGAGCAGTTCTTC. Its protein product is CASSPRTSGVYNEQFF.